This T cell receptor beta chain was recovered during a study of shared clonotypes between healthy human individuals. Germline CDR1 is LNHDA and CDR2 is SQIVND (reference sequence). The length of the CDR3 is 11 residues. V lost 5 bases to trimming and J lost 10 bases, with 8 bases between them. The data were produced by immunoSEQ multiplex PCR, yet TCRdb's version contains in-frame clones alone and is incomplete. Altogether about 530,000 clones are present, 60% to 80% being singletons, with the ten largest covering under 15%. The receptor was derived from a woman between 40 and 55 years old in good health. Some clones in this sample may be carry-over from other donors' samples. The sequenced sample was PBMCs. The chain has TRBV19 and TRBJ1-4, with D unclear. Here the CDR3 DNA reads TGTGCCAGTAGTGGGATGAGAAAACTGTTTTTT. It codes for CASSGMRKLFF.